A single sample is the source of the 5 T cell receptor beta chains below, sequenced in a study of cytomegalovirus exposure and HLA in healthy donors. The PCR ran on 60 Vbeta and 13 Jbeta primers. Using immunoSEQ multiplex PCR, the repertoire was profiled, and TCRdb retains in-frame clones only, with some absent. This repertoire comprises around 100,000 clones; its ten largest clones make up 0.59%. The source material was PBMCs. All receptors come from a man aged 50 to 59 in good health and CMV-seronegative.

The CDR3 region is CASSYDRVGSSTEAFF. CDR3 coding DNA: TGTGCCAGCAGCTACGACAGGGTGGGCTCGAGCACTGAAGCTTTCTTT. V is TRBV7-2 and J is TRBJ1-1; 7 nucleotides agree with TRBD1. The CDR3 runs to 16 residues. The V segment lost 4 bases and the J segment 4 bases; nucleotides outside the gene matches: 12. CDR1 is SGHTA, CDR2 FQGNSA, per germline.

The chain employs TRBV5-4 and TRBJ1-3, with TRBD1 matching over 7 bases. The CDR3 consists of 13 residues. Losses at the gene ends were 7 bases for V and 7 bases for J; bases not matched to a gene: 8. Germline CDR1 reads SGHNT; CDR2 reads YYREEE (reference sequence). The CDR3 is CASSDRAINTIYF. The CDR3 bases are TGTGCCAGCTCCGACAGGGCAATCAACACCATATATTTT.

This chain connects TRBV9 to TRBJ2-7; 8 bases are a match to TRBD1. In germline, CDR1 is SGDLS, CDR2 YYNGEE. The CDR3 totals 14 residues. The V and J ends lost 3 bases and 2 bases, in that order; junction bases with no gene match: 4. The CDR3 region is CASSAGQGPYEQYF. In DNA form, the CDR3 reads TGTGCCAGCAGCGCCGGACAGGGTCCCTACGAGCAGTACTTC.

The genes are TRBV5-1 and TRBJ2-1; 8 nucleotides align to TRBD1. V gave up 4 bases and J gave up 6 bases; unmatched junction bases: 3. This CDR3 comprises 13 residues. Germline V gene data show CDR1 as SGHRS and CDR2 as YFSETQ. As DNA, the CDR3 is TGCGCCAGCAGCCGGACAGGGCCCAATGAGCAGTTCTTC. It encodes CASSRTGPNEQFF.

The chain is built from TRBV10-2 and TRBJ2-1; 11 bases align to TRBD1. The length of the CDR3 is 12 residues. Germline CDR1 WSHSY, CDR2 SAAADI. J was trimmed by 10 bases and V by 9 bases; bases with no gene match: 5. CDR3 amino acids: CASRGQGGEQFF. The CDR3 coding sequence is TGCGCCAGTCGGGGACAGGGGGGCGAGCAGTTCTTC.